This T cell receptor beta chain derives from a study of cytomegalovirus exposure and HLA in healthy donors. Study-level results: Sequences of the TCR beta chain were said to predict the HLA-A and HLA-B alleles of most subjects accurately. Sequencing depth roughly uniform across donors was assumed in presence/absence analyses. Roughly 170 TCR beta chains were listed as cytomegalovirus-associated.

Germline CDR1 is MNHNY and CDR2 is SVGAGI (reference sequence). The CDR3 has 16 amino acids. J gave up 2 bases and V 5 bases, and 11 bases lay outside the gene matches. The PCR ran on 60 Vbeta and 13 Jbeta primers. Method: immunoSEQ multiplex PCR; TCRdb's copy keeps in-frame clones and lacks some. The sample contains approximately 100,000 clones, about 84% of which appear only once. For this clone: Its specificity is unknown.

Sequenced material: PBMCs. This receptor was identified in a man between 18 and 35 years old in good health and CMV-seronegative. The chain links TRBV6-6 to TRBJ1-1, with 7 bases lining up with TRBD1. The chain's CDR3 is CASSHAFTGENTEAFF. The CDR3 DNA reads TGTGCCAGCAGTCACGCCTTTACAGGGGAAAACACTGAAGCTTTCTTT.